The T cell receptor beta chain under discussion was sequenced for a study of tissue T cells after allogeneic stem cell transplantation (dated by TCRdb to between 2021 and 2023). Concerning the study at large: The study profiled TCR beta repertoires in many tissues obtained from research autopsies of patients with and without GVHD, and also in mouse models of GVHD. The human part of the study was a prospective observational study with no blinding and no randomization.

The time point label here, explained by the study, means: mouse harvest day 7 after allogeneic transplant. Mouse grafts consisting of 10^7 T-cell-depleted bone marrow cells combined with 10^6 splenic CD5+ T cells were administered by tail vein injection. Mouse GVHD was modeled in a major MHC-mismatch B6 (H2b) into BALB/c (H2d) model, with tissues profiled at day 7 or 14. Mouse tissues and retro-orbital blood were harvested on day 7 or 14 post-transplant using separate sterile tools per animal; livers were flushed beforehand. Before genomic DNA isolation with the DNeasy Blood & Tissue Kit, mouse tissues were minced with razor blades in buffered saline. Regarding this clone: Its cognate antigen has yet to be identified. The gene nomenclature and germline references here are murine. The read terminates 1 residue before the CDR3 end, so the remaining end is supplied by the germline J gene.

Receptors were amplified or captured by the immunoSEQ multiplex PCR assay. Adaptive Biotechnologies performed the TCRbeta CDR3 sequencing at survey depth and reported CDR3 sequences, V/J genes, productive frequency and template counts. TCR beta CDR3 regions were amplified from genomic DNA rather than RNA. On the authors' methods: Jensen-Shannon divergence was used to quantify pairwise repertoire overlap between tissues, with a value of 1 indicating complete divergence and a value of 0 indicating identical repertoires. Tissues were grouped by single-linkage agglomerative hierarchical clustering of pairwise JSD values, and the clustering results were shown as dendrograms. GLIPH2 was applied to all patient samples using simulation_depth 1000, kmer_min_depth 3, and cdr3_length_cutoff 8, and only groups with more than two unique CDR3s were retained. A standardized tissue-overlap score was calculated by extrapolating Jaccard GLIPH-group overlap across patients to a standard repertoire size of 1000 clones. Associations of diversity with clinical or experimental variables used linear mixed-effect models with tissue fixed effects and individual random effects. Not all clones reach the TCRdb copy of this immuneACCESS table, which keeps in-frame sequences only. Checked studies attribute under half of the gap to unresolved V genes and leave the rest unexplained. V and J calls and clone size are those listed in that table; D and trimming were worked out from the DNA. This sample holds 2,500 to 3,000 clones; 50% to 55% were observed only once. The top ten clonotypes cover around 29% of the sample.

Paper-wide results and their limitations: Not many T cell clones showed up in more than one patient, yet clustering based on motifs uncovered repertoire signatures that were shared across patients in a tissue-specific way. Within patients, how anatomically similar tissues were was a major factor shaping TCR repertoire composition, regardless of disease or transplant status. In both patients and mice, T cells from blood and spleen covered only a limited part of the TCR repertoire found in tissues. The patient cohort was small and varied clinically, and sampling depth was recognized as a limitation. Which tissue TCRs were alloreactive or antigen-specific was not determined in the study, and some clones might have been persisting host cells.

The germline V gene supplies CDR1 MNHDT and CDR2 YYDKIL. V gives up 3 bases and J gives up 2 bases, and the segment between their germline ends measures 4 bases. Taken from cysteine to phenylalanine, the CDR3 has 12 residues. Shown are 33 bases from within the CDR3, in frame from base 1. Sequencing used spleen. This chain is built from TRBV17 and TRBJ1-2; the D gene is not confidently resolved. The receptor was derived from a female BALB/c mouse given C57BL/6 T cells with graft-versus-host disease after an allogeneic hematopoietic cell transplant. This receptor carries the CDR3 CASSSGNSDYTF. The part of the CDR3 DNA that was read is TGTGCTAGCAGTAGTGGGAACTCCGACTACACC.